This TCR beta chain was recorded in a study of beta chain features in type 1 diabetes. Study-level points and caveats: Lower insertion and higher deletion counts appeared at VDJ junctions in type 1 diabetes patients. Shorter TCRB CDR3s, moderately but significantly so, were found in Type 1 diabetes patients in all four CD4+ subsets. Naive, central memory and regulatory TCRB repertoires appeared more similar among patients than healthy donors.

For this clone: What it binds is unknown.

The V gene lost 1 base and the J gene lost 6 bases, with 16 bases spanning the gap. This CDR3 contains 16 residues. CDR1 MDHEN and CDR2 SYDVKM come from the germline V gene. Expressed TCRB transcripts were sequenced, since all the RNA that had been isolated was reverse transcribed. Produced via immunoSEQ multiplex PCR; TCRdb's table is partial and in-frame only. This table holds around 150,000 clones, 6% to 7.5% found once. The specimen was central memory CD4+ T cells from blood. The chain joins TRBV28 to TRBJ2-4; D is unclear. This TCR derives from a woman aged 25 to 39 in good health. CDR3 region: CASSLLSLLGGNIQYF. CDR3 sequence (DNA): TGTGCCAGCAGTTTATTGTCCTTACTTGGCGGAAACATTCAGTACTTC.